Below, 30 T cell receptor beta chains from the same sample are listed, as sequenced in a study of control samples from healthy donors and cancer patients. TCRdb keeps only in-frame clones here, not all; method: immunoSEQ multiplex PCR. The top ten clones hold more than 15% of a sample with roughly 68,000 clones, 83% of them seen once. The sequencing sample was made of blood. These TCRs come from a man between 60 and 70 years old in good health.

The J gene is TRBJ2-1, the V gene TRBV6-1, with 11 positions matching TRBD2. The CDR3 has 15 amino acids. Unmatched junction bases numbered 6, after V lost 3 bases and J lost 8 bases. The germline CDR1 and CDR2 sequences are MNHNS and SASEGT. In DNA form, the CDR3 reads TGTGCCAGCAGTGACGCGACTAGCGGGAACCATGAGCAGTTCTTC. Translating it yields CASSDATSGNHEQFF.

The chain has TRBV18 and TRBJ2-3, with TRBD2 identical over 11 bases. The germline V gene encodes CDR1 KGHSH and CDR2 LQKENI. This CDR3 is built from 15 residues. Unmatched junction bases numbered 5, after V lost 3 bases and J lost 6 bases. In DNA, the CDR3 is TGTGCCAGCTCACCTAATAGCGGGAGGGCCGATACGCAGTATTTT. Its protein is CASSPNSGRADTQYF.

The chain uses TRBV6-5 and TRBJ1-1, with D uncertain. Trimming shortened V by 2 bases and J by 0 bases, and 7 bases separated the two germline ends. This CDR3 comprises 14 residues. From germline, CDR1 is MNHEY and CDR2 SVGAGI. CDR3 protein: CASSYEGMNTEAFF. As DNA, the CDR3 is TGTGCCAGCAGTTACGAAGGAATGAACACTGAAGCTTTCTTT.

This clone was counted once. This sequence joins TRBV27 and TRBJ2-7; 12 bases agree with TRBD2. V lost 3 bases and J lost 3; bases outside the gene matches: 6. CDR3 size: 16 residues. The germline V gene encodes CDR1 MNHEY and CDR2 SMNVEV (reference sequence). As DNA, the CDR3 is TGTGCCAGCAGTTTCCCTAGCGGGAGGGCCCTCTACGAGCAGTACTTC. This translates into CASSFPSGRALYEQYF.

The chain employs TRBV7-2 and TRBJ1-5, with TRBD1 as a possible D gene (5 bases). The CDR3 runs 15 residues. V was clipped by 5 bases and J by 3 bases, with 14 bases between them. Germline V gene lookup returns CDR1 SGHTA and CDR2 FQGNSA. CDR3 DNA sequence: TGTGCCAGCAGCCCACGGGACTTCCCCAATCAGCCCCAGCATTTT. Its translation is CASSPRDFPNQPQHF.

The rearrangement joins TRBV6-2 or TRBV6-3 to TRBJ1-1, with TRBD1 identical over 7 bases. Germline values: CDR1 MNHEY, CDR2 SVGEGT. Unmatched junction bases numbered 4, after V lost 2 bases and J lost 4 bases. CDR3 length equals 14 residues. CDR3 coding DNA: TGTGCCAGCAGTTACGATCGGGACAGCACTGAAGCTTTCTTT. It yields the protein CASSYDRDSTEAFF.

The gene calls are TRBV14 and TRBJ2-1; the D gene is possibly TRBD1 (6 bases). Germline CDR1 reads SGHDN; CDR2 reads FVKESK. Trimming left V 3 bases short and J 8 bases short, with 17 bases between. The CDR3 totals 15 residues. The CDR3 region is CASSQTHGQYDEQFF. In DNA, the CDR3 is TGTGCCAGCAGCCAGACTCATGGACAGTACGATGAGCAGTTCTTC.

This clone was picked up one time. The same CDR3 arises from other DNA sequences in this sample as well. V gene TRBV30 combines with J gene TRBJ2-1; perhaps TRBD1 as D (6 bases). Trimming pared 8 bases from V and 0 bases from J, leaving 11 bases between. Per germline, CDR1 GTSNPN and CDR2 SVGIG (reference sequence). There are 13 residues in the CDR3. CDR3 region: CAGTGTSYNEQFF. The DNA for the CDR3 is TGTGCCGGCACAGGGACCTCCTACAATGAGCAGTTCTTC.

This chain uses TRBV7-2 with TRBJ2-2; 11 nucleotides align to TRBD2. The CDR3 sequence is 17 residues long. Germline V gene sequence: CDR1 SGHTA, CDR2 FQGNSA. J lost 4 bases, V lost 5 bases, and 9 bases had no gene match. The CDR3 DNA follows: TGTGCCAGCAGCCAAGGGGGACTAGCGGCCACCACCGGGGAGCTGTTTTTT. It is translated as CASSQGGLAATTGELFF.

V gene TRBV6-6 combines with J gene TRBJ2-7; 7 bases line up with TRBD1. J was trimmed by 3 bases and V by 6 bases; bases with no gene match: 11. This CDR3 spans 15 amino acids. In germline, CDR1 is MNHNY, CDR2 SVGAGI (reference sequence). The CDR3 spells CASSPRVDRYYEQYF. The CDR3 region has the DNA TGTGCCAGCAGCCCCCGAGTGGACAGGTACTACGAGCAGTACTTC.

The chain combines TRBV14 with TRBJ1-1; 9 nucleotides agree with TRBD1. The CDR3 is 14 residues long. With 4 bases clipped from V and 4 bases from J, the junction kept 4 bases outside the gene matches. Germline-derived CDR1 and CDR2 are SGHDN and FVKESK. CDR3 loop: CASSPTGGTTEAFF. CDR3 in DNA: TGTGCCAGCAGCCCTACAGGGGGCACCACTGAAGCTTTCTTT.

This clone rates as medium-sized (0.01 to 0.1%). The V call is TRBV5-5, the J call TRBJ2-7; weak D call: TRBD2 (7 bases). Trimming took off 2 bases at V and 3 bases at J, with 24 bases between the two ends. The CDR3 covers 18 residues. Germline V gene sequence: CDR1 SGHKS, CDR2 YYEKEE (reference sequence). The CDR3: CASSLGGAYSGSGYEQYF. In nucleotides, the CDR3 is TGTGCCAGCAGCTTAGGGGGGGCTTATTCAGGTTCGGGCTACGAGCAGTACTTC. The variable domain in full, completed from reference TRBV5-5 and TRBJ2-7, reads DAGVTQSPTHLIKTRGQQVTLRCSPISGHKSVSWYQQVLGQGPQFIFQYYEKEERGRGNFPDRFSARQFPNYSSELNVNALLLGDSALYLCASSLGGAYSGSGYEQYFGPGTRLTVT.

The chain has TRBV12-1 and TRBJ1-4; the table assigns TRBD1, which was not confirmed against the DNA. TRBV12-1 is a known pseudogene. The CDR3 contains 14 residues. The CDR3 sequence: CASSSRGGGEKLFF. CDR3 in DNA: TGTGCCAGCAGCTCACGAGGGGGTGGTGAAAAACTGTTTTTT.

The table lists this clone with a few counts. This rearrangement joins TRBV27 to TRBJ2-1, with 9 bases fitting TRBD1. V was pared by 5 bases and J by 9 bases, with 8 bases of the junction left unmatched. The germline CDR1 and CDR2 sequences are MNHEY and SMNVEV (reference sequence). The CDR3 covers 14 residues. The CDR3 DNA is TGTGCCAGCAGTCCTGACAGGGGGAAGCGTGAGCAGTTCTTC. This codes for CASSPDRGKREQFF.

The chain carries TRBV7-9 and TRBJ2-5; 8 bases are a match to TRBD2. The CDR3 has 15 residues. Germline trimming cut 2 bases from V and 5 bases from J; bases unmatched to any gene: 7. CDR1 is SEHNR and CDR2 is FQNEAQ in the germline V gene (reference sequence). The CDR3 here is CASSLNSGSGETQYF. CDR3 in DNA: TGTGCCAGCAGCTTAAACAGCGGGAGTGGTGAGACCCAGTACTTC.

By proportion, this clone is large. The J gene is TRBJ2-2, the V gene TRBV4-3, with D possibly matching TRBD2 (5 bases). Trimming removed 0 bases at V and 9 bases at J, with 8 bases between. The V gene's germline CDR1 is LGHNA and CDR2 YSLEER. The CDR3 has 13 amino acids. The CDR3 loop reads CASSQEPSRELFF. The CDR3 DNA reads as TGCGCCAGCAGCCAAGAGCCTAGCCGGGAGCTGTTTTTT.

In its sample, this clone was seen many times. The chain links TRBV5-4 to TRBJ1-2, with no clear D. The CDR3 totals 11 residues. The V gene lost 5 bases and the J gene lost 5 bases, with 7 bases spanning the gap. Germline CDR1 and CDR2: SGHNT and YYREEE (reference sequence). The CDR3 bases are TGTGCCAGCAGAAACGGATATGGCTACACCTTC. It yields the protein CASRNGYGYTF.

This chain connects TRBV7-9 to TRBJ1-2; the D gene is possibly TRBD1 (5 bases). This CDR3 is 14 amino acids long. Per germline, CDR1 SEHNR and CDR2 FQNEAQ (reference sequence). Trimming shortened V by 8 bases and J by 2 bases, and 15 bases separated the two germline ends. The DNA for the CDR3 is TGTGCCAGCCAGCGGGGCAGGATGAACTATGGCTACACCTTC. Protein product: CASQRGRMNYGYTF.

The V and J genes are TRBV10-3 and TRBJ2-7; 10 bases align to TRBD2. Per the germline V gene, CDR1 is ENHRY and CDR2 is SYGVKD. With 10 bases clipped from V and 3 bases from J, the junction kept 9 bases outside the gene matches. This CDR3 has 14 amino acids. CDR3 DNA: TGTGCCACTTCCCCCGGGACTAGCGACTACGAGCAGTACTTC. It translates to CATSPGTSDYEQYF.

V gene TRBV28 combines with J gene TRBJ2-2; the D is unclear. There are 16 residues in the CDR3. Trimming cost V 1 base and J 1 base, with 10 bases left between them. CDR1 is MDHEN, CDR2 SYDVKM, per germline. The CDR3 nucleotides are TGTGCCAGCAGTTTATCTAACACAGTGAACACCGGGGAGCTGTTTTTT. It translates to CASSLSNTVNTGELFF.

The rearrangement joins TRBV5-4 to TRBJ1-2, with 12 bases matching TRBD1. V was clipped by 4 bases and J by 7 bases; unmatched bases: 5. The CDR3 totals 14 residues. The germline gives CDR1 SGHNT, CDR2 YYREEE (reference sequence). The CDR3 nucleotides read TGTGCCAGCAGCGAGGGACAGGGGGCTCTTGGCTACACCTTC. This gives the protein CASSEGQGALGYTF.

This clone has a single count. This chain uses TRBV20-1 with TRBJ2-7; D gene uncertain. Trimming left V 3 bases short and J 0 bases short, with 9 bases between. The CDR3 loop spans 13 amino acids. From germline, CDR1 is DFQATT and CDR2 SNEGSKA (reference sequence). The CDR3 here is CSASRLDSYEQYF. The CDR3 DNA follows: TGCAGTGCTAGTCGCCTTGACTCCTACGAGCAGTACTTC.

The chain links TRBV18 to TRBJ2-7, with D unclear. Germline values: CDR1 KGHSH, CDR2 LQKENI. Deletions cut 0 bases from V and 2 bases from J, with 14 bases between. The CDR3 contains 16 residues. CDR3 sequence reads: CASSPPSGRGPYEQYF. The CDR3 DNA reads TGTGCCAGCTCACCACCTTCCGGGCGTGGACCCTACGAGCAGTACTTC. Full variable domain (outside the CDR3, taken from reference TRBV18 and TRBJ2-7): NAGVMQNPRHLVRRRGQEARLRCSPMKGHSHVYWYRQLPEEGLKFMVYLQKENIIDESGMPKERFSAEFPKEGPSILRIQQVVRGDSAAYFCASSPPSGRGPYEQYFGPGTRLTVT.

The V and J genes are TRBV6-5 and TRBJ1-5, with D unresolved. V lost 6 bases and J lost 3, with 9 bases in between. CDR1 and CDR2 (germline): MNHEY, SVGAGI. The CDR3 length is 13 residues. This CDR3 is CASSRISNQPQHF. The DNA for the CDR3 is TGTGCCAGCAGCCGCATCTCCAATCAGCCCCAGCATTTT.

This clone was counted once. The V call is TRBV7-2, the J call TRBJ1-2; D is unclear. V lost 1 base and J lost 4, with 10 bases in between. CDR1 and CDR2 (germline): SGHTA, FQGNSA. The CDR3 loop spans 14 amino acids. The CDR3 DNA reads as TGTGCCAGCAGCTTAGTGAGGGAGGGCTATGGCTACACCTTC. Translation: CASSLVREGYGYTF.

This chain connects TRBV18 to TRBJ1-5, with D possibly matching TRBD1 (5 bases). V was clipped by 4 bases and J by 5 bases, with 9 bases between them. Germline V CDR1 and CDR2: KGHSH, LQKENI. This CDR3 spans 13 amino acids. CDR3 residues: CASSQGLDQPQHF. The CDR3 nucleotides read TGTGCCAGCTCACAGGGGCTCGATCAGCCCCAGCATTTT.

This clone was seen just once. The chain links TRBV6-6 to TRBJ1-1; a possible D gene is TRBD1 (5 bases). CDR1 MNHNY and CDR2 SVGAGI come from the germline V gene (reference sequence). The CDR3 consists of 13 residues. Trimming shortened V by 4 bases and J by 9 bases, and 15 bases separated the two germline ends. CDR3 region: CASSSEGRPKAFF. For the CDR3, the DNA is TGTGCCAGCAGTTCCGAGGGGAGACCGAAAGCTTTCTTT.

This clone came up a few times. The rearrangement uses TRBV27 and TRBJ2-7; D perhaps matches TRBD2 (6 bases). Germline CDR1 is MNHEY and CDR2 is SMNVEV (reference sequence). The CDR3 contains 17 residues. V lost 4 bases and J 3 bases, leaving 22 bases between the germline ends. Here the CDR3 DNA reads TGTGCCAGCAGTTCACGGGAGACGGTCGGGGCTATCTACGAGCAGTACTTC. This codes for CASSSRETVGAIYEQYF.

The J gene is TRBJ2-3, the V gene TRBV6-5, with a weak D call TRBD1 (6 bases). CDR1 is MNHEY, CDR2 SVGAGI, per germline. The CDR3 contains 14 residues. Between the trimmed V and J ends, which lost 4 bases and 3 bases, there was a span of 11 bases. CDR3 sequence (DNA): TGTGCCAGCAGTTTAAAGGGGGAGACAGATACGCAGTATTTT. Translation: CASSLKGETDTQYF.

This clone was detected only a few times. CDR3 region: CASSQDPGLAGGADEQYF. The CDR3 nucleotides read TGTGCCAGCAGTCAAGACCCGGGACTAGCGGGGGGGGCTGACGAGCAGTACTTC. V gene TRBV7-9 combines with J gene TRBJ2-7, with 16 positions matching TRBD2. J was trimmed by 5 bases and V by 6 bases; bases with no gene match: 13. Germline-derived CDR1 and CDR2 are SEHNR and FQNEAQ (reference sequence). CDR3 length: 18 residues.